The present T cell receptor (beta chain) was sequenced within a study of blood T cell repertoires in COVID-19 (dated by TCRdb to about 2020). Regarding the study in general: The collaborator samples originated in the United States, Italy and Spain and spanned the acute and convalescent phases of COVID-19. The dataset comprised deeply sampled blood TCRbeta repertoires from subjects exposed to, actively infected with, or recovered from COVID-19. The prospective study material was composed of cDNA or gDNA derived from T cells, B-cell-depleted T cells, or PBMCs. The samples were drawn from two sources: the first 160 participants of the ongoing ImmuneRACE study, and 1,000 to 1,500 subjects contributed by 6 global collaborators. Where available, HLA class I and class II types were obtained from metadata supplied by the sample provider rather than from assay-based typing. Nearly every sample came with metadata listing a de-identified subject ID, COVID-19 status, age in years and sex. A freely available public database, intended as a resource for researchers studying the immune response to SARS-CoV-2, is where the repertoires were released. Overall study results and their limits: The quantity of clinical and demographic metadata differed by source and by participant and was supplied without curation.

V and J are truncated by 5 bases and 6 bases respectively, leaving an intervening sequence of 14 bases. From the cysteine through the phenylalanine, the CDR3 covers 13 amino acids. Just CDR3 DNA is preserved here, 39 bases in frame from base 1. From a lookup of the germline V gene, CDR1 and CDR2 are MNHEY and SVGAGI. In regard to this clone: The specificity of this receptor is unknown. No much larger clone exists at a distance of one base, and base qualities are not known.

At one collaborating source in Seattle, patients were enrolled during active infection and were followed longitudinally through the course of disease. Collaborating institutions collected whole blood in K2EDTA tubes following their own protocols. For TCRbeta analysis, collaborators shipped samples as frozen whole blood, isolated PBMCs, or DNA extracted from either of those sample types. TCRbeta CDR3 regions were amplified from genomic DNA by means of the immunoSEQ Assay, a bias-controlled multiplex PCR. Processing in the source paper ran as follows. The number of nucleated cells in each sample was estimated by amplification of reference gene primers within the assay. To quantify the absolute abundance of each unique TCRbeta CDR3 rearrangement, sequence reads were collapsed and filtered. Productive Simpson clonality was computed per sample as the square root of Simpson's diversity index over productive rearrangements. TCRdb re-hosts the immuneACCESS table, in-frame sequences only. Its copies lack some clones; in the studies checked, an unresolved V gene accounts for under half of them, and the cause for the rest is not known. From that table come the V and J calls and clone size; the DNA was used to work out D and trimming. The sample table records 540,000 or so clones; 85% to 90% of these occur just once. The top ten clones comprise less than 9% of the sample.

The sample comprised peripheral blood. The clonotype was recovered from a woman in her 50s with COVID-19, enrolled during active disease. Rearrangement joined TRBV6-5 to TRBJ2-7; matching of 6 bases hints at TRBD1 as the D gene. CDR3 region: CASSLGHSGEQYF. The DNA sequence reads TGTGCCAGCAGTCTGGGACATTCAGGCGAGCAGTACTTC.